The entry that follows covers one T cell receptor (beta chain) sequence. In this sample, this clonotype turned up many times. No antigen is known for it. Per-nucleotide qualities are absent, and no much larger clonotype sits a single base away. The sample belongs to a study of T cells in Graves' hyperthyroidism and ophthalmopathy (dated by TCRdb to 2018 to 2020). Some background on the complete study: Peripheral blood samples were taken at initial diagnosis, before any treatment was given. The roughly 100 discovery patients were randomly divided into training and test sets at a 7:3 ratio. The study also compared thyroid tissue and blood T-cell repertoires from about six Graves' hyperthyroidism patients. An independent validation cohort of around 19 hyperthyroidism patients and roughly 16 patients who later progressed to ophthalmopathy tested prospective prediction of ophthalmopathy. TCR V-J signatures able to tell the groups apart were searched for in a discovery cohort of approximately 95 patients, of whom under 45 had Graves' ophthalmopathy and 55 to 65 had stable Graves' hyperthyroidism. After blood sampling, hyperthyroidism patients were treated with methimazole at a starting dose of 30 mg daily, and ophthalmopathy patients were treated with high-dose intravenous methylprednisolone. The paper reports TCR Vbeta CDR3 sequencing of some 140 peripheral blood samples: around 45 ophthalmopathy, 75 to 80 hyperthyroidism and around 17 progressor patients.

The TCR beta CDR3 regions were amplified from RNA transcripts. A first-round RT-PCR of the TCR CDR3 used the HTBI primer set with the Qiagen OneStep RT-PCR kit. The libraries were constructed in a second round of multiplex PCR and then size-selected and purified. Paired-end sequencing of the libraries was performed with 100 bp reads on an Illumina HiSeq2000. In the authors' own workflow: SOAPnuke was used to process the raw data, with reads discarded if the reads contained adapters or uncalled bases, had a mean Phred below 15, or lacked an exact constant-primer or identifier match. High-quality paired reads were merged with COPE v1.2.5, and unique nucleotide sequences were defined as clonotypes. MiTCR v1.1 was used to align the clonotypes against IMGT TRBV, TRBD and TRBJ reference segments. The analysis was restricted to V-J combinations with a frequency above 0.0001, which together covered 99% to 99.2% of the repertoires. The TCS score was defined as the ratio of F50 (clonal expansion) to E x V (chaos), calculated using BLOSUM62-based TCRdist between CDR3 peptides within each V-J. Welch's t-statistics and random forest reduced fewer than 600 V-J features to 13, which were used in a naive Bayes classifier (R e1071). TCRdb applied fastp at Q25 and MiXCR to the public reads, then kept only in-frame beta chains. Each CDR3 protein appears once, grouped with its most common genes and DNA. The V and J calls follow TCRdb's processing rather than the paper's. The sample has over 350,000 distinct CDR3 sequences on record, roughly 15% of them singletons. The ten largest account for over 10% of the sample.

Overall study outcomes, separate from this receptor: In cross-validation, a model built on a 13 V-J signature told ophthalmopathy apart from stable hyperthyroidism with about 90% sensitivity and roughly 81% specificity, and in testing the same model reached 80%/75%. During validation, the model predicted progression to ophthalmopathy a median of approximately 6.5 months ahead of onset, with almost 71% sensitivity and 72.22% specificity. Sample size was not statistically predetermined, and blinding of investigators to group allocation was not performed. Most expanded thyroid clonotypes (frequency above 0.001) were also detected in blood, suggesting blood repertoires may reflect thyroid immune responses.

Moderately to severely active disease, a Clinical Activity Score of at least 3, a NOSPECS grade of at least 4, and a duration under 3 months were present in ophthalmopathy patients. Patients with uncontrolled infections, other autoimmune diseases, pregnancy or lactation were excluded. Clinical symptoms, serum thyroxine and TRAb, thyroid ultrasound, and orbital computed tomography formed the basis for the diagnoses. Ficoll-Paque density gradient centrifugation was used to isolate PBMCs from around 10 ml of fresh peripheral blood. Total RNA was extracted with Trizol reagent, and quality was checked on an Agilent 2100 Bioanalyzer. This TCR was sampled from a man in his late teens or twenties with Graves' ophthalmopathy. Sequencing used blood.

The encoded CDR3 is CASSPGTGGNQPQHF. The base sequence is TGTGCCAGCTCACCCGGGACAGGGGGAAATCAGCCCCAGCATTTT. Recombination connected TRBV18 to TRBJ1-5; the junction holds 11 bases that match TRBD1. Inclusive of the bounding cysteine and phenylalanine, the CDR3 is 15 residues long. Kept here is only the CDR3 DNA, which spans 45 bases and is read in frame from base 1. V lost 3 bases and J lost 4 bases, and the count of bases not matched to a germline gene is 2. Looking up the germline V gene yields CDR1 KGHSH and CDR2 LQKENI.